This passage covers 23 T cell receptor beta chains from one sample sequenced in a study of blood T cell repertoires in COVID-19. The method was immunoSEQ multiplex PCR; TCRdb's version includes in-frame clones alone and lacks a portion of them. The repertoire holds more than 95,000 clones, with about 91% as singletons. Specimen: peripheral blood. These receptors were collected from a human donor in a cohort sampled during active COVID-19.

The chain has TRBV19 and TRBJ2-1; 7 nucleotides align to TRBD1. The CDR3 loop spans 16 amino acids. Germline CDR1 reads LNHDA; CDR2 reads SQIVND (reference sequence). V shed 0 bases and J 6 bases; nucleotides not matched to a gene: 8. The CDR3 DNA follows: TGTGCCAGTAGTATAGACCGGACAGGTAGCCTCAATGAGCAGTTCTTC. This translates into CASSIDRTGSLNEQFF.

The V and J genes are TRBV5-1 and TRBJ2-1; 7 bases are a match to TRBD1. Trimming at V came to 4 bases and at J to 3 bases, leaving 10 bases not matched to a gene. This CDR3 is built from 16 residues. The germline V gene has CDR1 SGHRS and CDR2 YFSETQ. CDR3 sequence: CASSHYGTASYNEQFF. The CDR3 DNA follows: TGCGCCAGCAGCCACTACGGGACAGCAAGCTACAATGAGCAGTTCTTC.

The rearrangement links TRBV5-1 to TRBJ1-2; 7 bases match TRBD1. This CDR3 is 15 amino acids long. The junction had 12 bases not matched to a gene; V was cut back by 6 bases and J by 4 bases. CDR1 SGHRS and CDR2 YFSETQ come from the germline V gene. The CDR3 region has the DNA TGCGCCAGCAACCTGGAGACGGGACAGATCTATGGCTACACCTTC. It is translated as CASNLETGQIYGYTF.

This clone was picked up one time. The chain employs TRBV24-1 and TRBJ2-5, with 8 bases identical to TRBD1. With V trimmed by 3 bases and J by 5 bases, 7 bases remained unmatched. In germline, CDR1 is KGHDR, CDR2 SFDVKD. This CDR3 has 15 amino acids. CDR3 loop: CATSDGPGGMETQYF. The CDR3, as DNA: TGTGCCACCAGTGATGGTCCAGGGGGCATGGAGACCCAGTACTTC.

The sample holds a few counts of this clone. The gene calls are TRBV6-2 or TRBV6-3 and TRBJ2-1, with 10 bases fitting TRBD2. Germline V gives CDR1 MNHEY, CDR2 SVGEGT. The CDR3 extends over 17 amino acids. The V gene end was trimmed by 0 bases and the J gene end by 6 bases; junction bases not matched to a gene: 8. This CDR3 is CASSYSRAGGSRNEQFF. CDR3 DNA: TGTGCCAGCAGTTACTCGAGAGCGGGAGGGAGTCGCAATGAGCAGTTCTTC.

The chain is built from TRBV27 and TRBJ1-2, with a weak D call TRBD1 (5 bases). Per germline, CDR1 MNHEY and CDR2 SMNVEV (reference sequence). The germline V and J ends were trimmed by 0 bases and 2 bases, with 10 bases remaining between them. CDR3 length: 15 amino acids. CDR3 amino acids: CASSLSKRGNYGYTF. The CDR3 nucleotides are TGTGCCAGCAGTTTATCCAAAAGGGGAAACTATGGCTACACCTTC.

The V call is TRBV6-5, the J call TRBJ1-5; D is possibly TRBD1 (5 bases). This CDR3 spans 13 amino acids. V lost 4 bases and J lost 7, with 11 bases in between. Germline assignment: CDR1 MNHEY and CDR2 SVGAGI. The CDR3 sequence: CASSSTVFQPQHF. The CDR3 region has the DNA TGTGCCAGCAGTTCGACAGTTTTCCAGCCCCAGCATTTT.

The CDR3 sequence: CATSRGGSYNEQFF. The CDR3 region has the DNA TGTGCCACCAGCAGGGGGGGTTCCTACAATGAGCAGTTCTTC. The chain recombines TRBV15 with TRBJ2-1, with D possibly being TRBD2 (6 bases). Looked up from germline, CDR1 is LNHNV and CDR2 is YYDKDF (reference sequence). Trimming took off 3 bases at V and 1 base at J, with 7 bases between the two ends. This CDR3 is 14 amino acids long.

This chain connects TRBV6-5 to TRBJ2-3; possibly TRBD2 for D (7 bases). V shed 6 bases and J shed 6 bases, with 16 bases lying between them. Germline lookup yields CDR1 MNHEY and CDR2 SVGAGI. This CDR3 spans 14 amino acids. The CDR3 nucleotides are TGTGCCAGCAGGAAGGGGGGGGGACGGGATACGCAGTATTTT. This sequence encodes CASRKGGGRDTQYF.

DNA for the CDR3: TGTGCCAGCAGTTACCCTAAAGCGGGAGGCTACGAGCAGTACTTC. Translating gives CASSYPKAGGYEQYF. The chain links TRBV6-5 to TRBJ2-7; 9 bases fit TRBD2. This CDR3 has 15 amino acids. From germline, CDR1 is MNHEY and CDR2 SVGAGI. Unmatched junction bases numbered 5, after V lost 2 bases and J lost 3 bases.

V and J are TRBV6-2 or TRBV6-3 and TRBJ2-3, with 11 positions matching TRBD2. Germline loops: CDR1 MNHEY, CDR2 SVGEGT. Losses at the gene ends were 5 bases for V and 11 bases for J; bases not matched to a gene: 3. The CDR3 has 12 amino acids. The CDR3 loop is CASSGTSGKQYF. The CDR3 bases are TGTGCCAGCAGTGGGACTAGCGGCAAGCAGTATTTT.

This chain connects TRBV4-3 to TRBJ2-1, with D perhaps TRBD1 (5 bases). The CDR3 runs 13 residues. V was cut by 5 bases and J by 3 bases, with 8 bases left in between. Germline V lookup: CDR1 LGHNA, CDR2 YSLEER. CDR3 sequence: CASSAQGYNEQFF. In nucleotides, the CDR3 is TGCGCCAGCAGCGCGCAGGGCTACAATGAGCAGTTCTTC.

The CDR3, as DNA: TGTGCCTGGAGGATAGGGTCGGGACAGGTCTACGAGCAGTACTTC. It yields the protein CAWRIGSGQVYEQYF. The V gene is TRBV30, the J gene TRBJ2-7; 8 positions match TRBD1. The CDR3 totals 15 residues. Germline V CDR1 and CDR2: GTSNPN, SVGIG (reference sequence). V trimming: 3 bases; J trimming: 3 bases; junction bases outside the gene matches: 10.

The CDR3 spells CASSLGEGTSGSYEQYF. In nucleotides, the CDR3 is TGTGCCAGCAGCCTCGGAGAAGGGACTAGCGGGAGTTACGAGCAGTACTTC. The chain joins TRBV4-2 to TRBJ2-7; 14 positions match TRBD2. The germline V gene encodes CDR1 LGHNA and CDR2 YNFKEQ. The V gene end was trimmed by 4 bases and the J gene end by 4 bases; junction bases not matched to a gene: 9. The length of the CDR3 is 17 residues.

The V and J genes are TRBV30 and TRBJ2-5; the match to TRBD2 covers 10 bases. Germline CDR1 GTSNPN, CDR2 SVGIG (reference sequence). The CDR3 totals 15 residues. J gave up 0 bases and V 7 bases, and 8 bases lay outside the gene matches. This CDR3 reads CASKGTSAYQETQYF. Written as DNA, the CDR3 is TGTGCCTCAAAGGGGACTAGCGCCTACCAAGAGACCCAGTACTTC.

The DNA of the CDR3 is TGTGCCAGCAGTCTCTCCCCCCAGGGGGCGGGTGAGCAGTTCTTC. It translates to CASSLSPQGAGEQFF. This rearrangement joins TRBV27 to TRBJ2-1; TRBD1 aligns across 8 bases. V lost 5 bases to trimming and J lost 9 bases; unmatched junction nucleotides: 12. The germline gives CDR1 MNHEY, CDR2 SMNVEV (reference sequence). This CDR3 is 15 amino acids long.

This clone was seen once. This chain joins TRBV4-1 and TRBJ2-3; TRBD1 matches at 11 bases. Trimming cost V 5 bases and J 8 bases; bases outside gene matches: 12. The CDR3 sequence is 16 residues long. Germline assignment: CDR1 MGHRA and CDR2 YSYEKL. The CDR3 sequence: CASSSNPGTGGFTQYF. The CDR3 nucleotides read TGCGCCAGCAGCTCCAATCCCGGGACAGGGGGTTTTACGCAGTATTTT.

This chain connects TRBV13 to TRBJ2-3, with 8 nucleotides matching TRBD2. The CDR3 has 17 residues. CDR1 PRHDT and CDR2 FYEKMQ come from the germline V gene (reference sequence). The V gene end was trimmed by 5 bases and the J gene end by 3 bases; junction bases not matched to a gene: 13. This CDR3 reads CASSQDFRGGRTDTQYF. The DNA for the CDR3 is TGTGCCAGCAGCCAAGATTTTCGGGGGGGACGGACAGATACGCAGTATTTT.

CDR3 in amino acids: CASSLEGQGRYGNTIYF. The CDR3, as DNA: TGTGCCAGCAGTTTAGAAGGACAGGGGCGTTACGGAAACACCATATATTTT. The chain couples TRBV28 to TRBJ1-3, with 9 bases aligning to TRBD1. V was pared by 2 bases and J by 4 bases, with 9 bases of the junction left unmatched. The V gene's germline CDR1 is MDHEN and CDR2 SYDVKM. The CDR3 sequence is 17 residues long.

This clone appeared a single time. This chain links TRBV18 with TRBJ1-4; D unclear. V was trimmed by 2 bases and J by 0 bases, leaving 16 bases between them. Germline V CDR1 and CDR2: KGHSH, LQKENI. The CDR3 length is 18 residues. The DNA of the CDR3 is TGTGCCAGCTCACCATGGGCAGCCGGGGTTGCAACTAATGAAAAACTGTTTTTT. Encoded protein: CASSPWAAGVATNEKLFF.

This clone was seen more than once but under ten times. The rearrangement joins TRBV6-4 to TRBJ2-1, with 13 nucleotides matching TRBD2. This CDR3 region has 15 residues. Germline loops: CDR1 MRHNA, CDR2 SNTAGT. Germline trimming cut 4 bases from V and 4 bases from J; bases unmatched to any gene: 1. The CDR3 is CASSGTSGSYNEQFF. The CDR3 DNA sequence: TGTGCCAGCAGTGGGACTAGCGGGAGTTACAATGAGCAGTTCTTC.

The rearrangement links TRBV27 to TRBJ2-2, with TRBD2 matching 9 bases. V lost 7 bases and J lost 6; bases outside the gene matches: 15. The CDR3 is 17 residues long. Germline V gene lookup returns CDR1 MNHEY and CDR2 SMNVEV (reference sequence). The CDR3 loop reads CASTLRRASGTSGELFF. The CDR3 DNA reads TGTGCCAGCACCCTTAGACGGGCTAGCGGGACCTCCGGGGAGCTGTTTTTT.

The V gene is TRBV4-1, the J gene TRBJ1-2, with TRBD1 matching over 7 bases. Germline-derived CDR1 and CDR2 are MGHRA and YSYEKL. CDR3 length: 15 residues. V trimming: 6 bases; J trimming: 1 base; junction bases outside the gene matches: 8. The CDR3 DNA reads TGCGCCAGCAGATGGGACAGACTGAGTAACTATGGCTACACCTTC. It codes for CASRWDRLSNYGYTF.